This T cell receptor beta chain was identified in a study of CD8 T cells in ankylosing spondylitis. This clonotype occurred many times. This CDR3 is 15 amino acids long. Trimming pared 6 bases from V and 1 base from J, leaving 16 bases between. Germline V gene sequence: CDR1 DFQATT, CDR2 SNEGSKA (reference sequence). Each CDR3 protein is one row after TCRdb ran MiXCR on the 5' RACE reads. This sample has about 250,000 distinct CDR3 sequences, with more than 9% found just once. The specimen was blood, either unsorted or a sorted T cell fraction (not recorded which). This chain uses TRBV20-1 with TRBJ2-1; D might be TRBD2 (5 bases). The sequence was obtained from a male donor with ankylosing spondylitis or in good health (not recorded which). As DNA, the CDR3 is TGCAGTGCGGCCCTCCTCCGGGGATCCTACAATGAGCAGTTCTTC. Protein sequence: CSAALLRGSYNEQFF.